A selection of T cell receptor beta chains follows, all from one sample in a study of cytomegalovirus exposure and HLA in healthy donors. This table comes from immunoSEQ multiplex PCR, and its TCRdb copy is limited to in-frame clones, with some not included. The sample has under 200,000 clones; about four fifths are singletons. The source material was PBMCs. The receptor source for this set is a male donor in good health and CMV-seropositive. The CDR3 runs from the conserved cysteine through the conserved F or W. The D gene is left open where the match is weak. Rows give clone size only sometimes, using once, few, many, or a class for an expanded clone.

D gene: -
clone size: -
V gene: TRBV5-1
J gene: TRBJ2-3
CDR3 DNA: TGCGCCAGCAGCTTGGAGCTAGCTACAGATACGCAGTATTTT
CDR3 protein: CASSLELATDTQYF

D gene: -
clone size: -
V gene: TRBV7-9
J gene: TRBJ2-7
CDR3 DNA: TGTGCCAGCAGCTCGAGGGGAGGAAGCGCCTACGAGCAGTACTTC
CDR3 protein: CASSSRGGSAYEQYF

D gene: -
clone size: -
V gene: TRBV6-5
J gene: TRBJ2-1
CDR3 DNA: TGTGCCAGCAGTTACTCGATCCCGGAGCACAATGAGCAGTTCTTC
CDR3 protein: CASSYSIPEHNEQFF

D gene: -
clone size: -
V gene: TRBV7-2
J gene: TRBJ1-1
CDR3 DNA: TGTGCCAGCAGCCCCCAGGGACACCTGAACACTGAAGCTTTCTTT
CDR3 protein: CASSPQGHLNTEAFF

D gene: TRBD1
clone size: -
V gene: TRBV27
J gene: TRBJ1-4
CDR3 DNA: TGTGCCAGCAGTTTCAGGGGGAATGAAAAACTGTTTTTT
CDR3 protein: CASSFRGNEKLFF

D gene: TRBD2
clone size: -
V gene: TRBV30
J gene: TRBJ2-7
CDR3 DNA: TGTGCCTGGGGGGTCGGGGGGGCCCTCTACGAGCAGTACTTC
CDR3 protein: CAWGVGGALYEQYF

D gene: TRBD1
clone size: -
V gene: TRBV14
J gene: TRBJ2-7
CDR3 DNA: TGTGCCAGCAGCCGGACAGGATTCTCCTACGAGCAGTACTTC
CDR3 protein: CASSRTGFSYEQYF

D gene: TRBD2
clone size: once
V gene: TRBV30
J gene: TRBJ2-1
CDR3 DNA: TGTGCCTGGAACAGCGGGGGGACTCGGAATGAGCAGTTCTTC
CDR3 protein: CAWNSGGTRNEQFF

D gene: TRBD1
clone size: -
V gene: TRBV15
J gene: TRBJ2-1
CDR3 DNA: TGTGCCACCAGCAGAGATGGGGGACAGGGATCCTCCTACAATGAGCAGTTCTTC
CDR3 protein: CATSRDGGQGSSYNEQFF

D gene: -
clone size: -
V gene: TRBV7-9
J gene: TRBJ1-4
CDR3 DNA: TGTGCCAGCAGCTTCGGGAAGGTGGCAACTAATGAAAAACTGTTTTTT
CDR3 protein: CASSFGKVATNEKLFF

D gene: TRBD2
clone size: -
V gene: TRBV4-1
J gene: TRBJ2-3
CDR3 DNA: TGCGCCAGCAGCACCCGGAGCGGGGGCTACACTGTTAGCACAGATACGCAGTATTTT
CDR3 protein: CASSTRSGGYTVSTDTQYF

D gene: TRBD2
clone size: -
V gene: TRBV7-6
J gene: TRBJ2-5
CDR3 DNA: TGTGCCAGCAGCTTAGCGGTAGCGGGGGGCCTAGGAGAGACCCAGTACTTC
CDR3 protein: CASSLAVAGGLGETQYF

D gene: TRBD1
clone size: -
V gene: TRBV11-2
J gene: TRBJ1-2
CDR3 DNA: TGTGCCAGCAGCTACGGCCGGACAGGGGATGGCTACACCTTC
CDR3 protein: CASSYGRTGDGYTF

D gene: -
clone size: -
V gene: TRBV5-4
J gene: TRBJ1-1
CDR3 DNA: TGTGCCAGCAGCTTGGGGGTACAGCCCATGAACACTGAAGCTTTCTTT
CDR3 protein: CASSLGVQPMNTEAFF

D gene: TRBD1
clone size: -
V gene: TRBV18
J gene: TRBJ1-1
CDR3 DNA: TGTGCCAGCTCGTCCGGGACAGGGGGCTGGGAAGCTTTCTTT
CDR3 protein: CASSSGTGGWEAFF

D gene: TRBD2
clone size: -
V gene: TRBV4-1
J gene: TRBJ2-7
CDR3 DNA: TGCGCCAGCAGCCACCCCAAAGCGGGGGCCTCCTACGAGCAGTACTTC
CDR3 protein: CASSHPKAGASYEQYF

D gene: TRBD1
clone size: -
V gene: TRBV19
J gene: TRBJ1-4
CDR3 DNA: TGTGCCACCAGACAGGGAGCAAATGAAAAACTGTTTTTT
CDR3 protein: CATRQGANEKLFF

D gene: TRBD1
clone size: -
V gene: TRBV6-4
J gene: TRBJ2-6
CDR3 DNA: TGTGCCAGCAGTGGGACAGGGGGCGCTGGGGCCAACGTCCTGACTTTC
CDR3 protein: CASSGTGGAGANVLTF

D gene: TRBD1
clone size: -
V gene: TRBV5-6
J gene: TRBJ1-1
CDR3 DNA: TGTGCCAGCAGCCTCCTCGACAGGGCGAGGACTGAAGCTTTCTTT
CDR3 protein: CASSLLDRARTEAFF

D gene: -
clone size: -
V gene: TRBV15
J gene: TRBJ2-7
CDR3 DNA: TGTGCCACCAGCGCCCGTCGCGGAGCAGGTGGGGGGGAGCAGTACTTC
CDR3 protein: CATSARRGAGGGEQYF

D gene: -
clone size: -
V gene: TRBV7-9
J gene: TRBJ1-1
CDR3 DNA: TGTTCCTGTGGGGGGGCTGACACTGAAGCTTTCTTT
CDR3 protein: CSCGGADTEAFF

D gene: -
clone size: few
V gene: TRBV2
J gene: TRBJ1-1
CDR3 DNA: TGTGCCAGCACCCTCCAGGGCGTCGACACTGAAGCTTTCTTT
CDR3 protein: CASTLQGVDTEAFF

D gene: -
clone size: -
V gene: TRBV5-1
J gene: TRBJ1-6
CDR3 DNA: TGCGCCAGCTCATCGGGGGGTCCCTATAATTCACCCCTCCACTTT
CDR3 protein: CASSSGGPYNSPLHF

D gene: TRBD1
clone size: -
V gene: TRBV6-1
J gene: TRBJ1-1
CDR3 DNA: TGTGCCAGCAGACAGACAGGGGCTAAAACTGAAGCTTTCTTT
CDR3 protein: CASRQTGAKTEAFF

D gene: TRBD2
clone size: -
V gene: TRBV5-1
J gene: TRBJ2-4
CDR3 DNA: TGCGCCAGCAGCCCAGGCGGACTAGCGGGGGGGGGCGGGAACATTCAGTACTTC
CDR3 protein: CASSPGGLAGGGGNIQYF

D gene: -
clone size: -
V gene: TRBV13
J gene: TRBJ2-7
CDR3 DNA: TGTGCCAGCAGTCGAGGCTCCTACGAGCAGTACTTC
CDR3 protein: CASSRGSYEQYF

D gene: -
clone size: -
V gene: TRBV27
J gene: TRBJ1-2
CDR3 DNA: TGTGCCAGCAGCTCCCGGCGGGGGTGGGGAGACACCTTC
CDR3 protein: CASSSRRGWGDTF

D gene: -
clone size: -
V gene: TRBV7-8
J gene: TRBJ2-7
CDR3 DNA: TGTGCCAGCAGCGTGTCGGGGAGCACCTACGAGCAGTACTTC
CDR3 protein: CASSVSGSTYEQYF

D gene: TRBD1
clone size: -
V gene: TRBV2
J gene: TRBJ2-2
CDR3 DNA: TGTGCCAGCACTAGGGACAGCTCTCCCACCGGGGAGCTGTTTTTT
CDR3 protein: CASTRDSSPTGELFF

D gene: TRBD1
clone size: once
V gene: TRBV11-1
J gene: TRBJ2-7
CDR3 DNA: TGTGCCAGCAGCAGGGGACAGTTCTACGAGCAGTACTTC
CDR3 protein: CASSRGQFYEQYF

D gene: TRBD2
clone size: once
V gene: TRBV7-9
J gene: TRBJ2-5
CDR3 DNA: TGTGCCAGCAGCTTATCCCCTAGCGGGGGGATGGAGACCCAGTACTTC
CDR3 protein: CASSLSPSGGMETQYF

D gene: -
clone size: -
V gene: TRBV5-1
J gene: TRBJ2-2
CDR3 DNA: TGCGCCAGCAGCTTGGCCGGGACAACGGACACCGGGGAGCTGTTTTTT
CDR3 protein: CASSLAGTTDTGELFF

D gene: -
clone size: -
V gene: TRBV6-1
J gene: TRBJ2-3
CDR3 DNA: TGTGCCAGCGTAGGTAGGAGAACAGATACGCAGTATTTT
CDR3 protein: CASVGRRTDTQYF

D gene: -
clone size: -
V gene: TRBV29-1
J gene: TRBJ2-7
CDR3 DNA: TGCAGCGTTGTGGGCAGAGCCTACGAGCAGTACTTC
CDR3 protein: CSVVGRAYEQYF

D gene: -
clone size: -
V gene: TRBV7-9
J gene: TRBJ2-1
CDR3 DNA: TGTGCCAGCAGCTCAGCTAGCCTTAGCTCCTACAATGAGCAGTTCTTC
CDR3 protein: CASSSASLSSYNEQFF

D gene: TRBD2
clone size: -
V gene: TRBV5-1
J gene: TRBJ2-1
CDR3 DNA: TGCGCCAGCAGCCCCCCGGGACTAGCGGTTTACAATGAGCAGTTCTTC
CDR3 protein: CASSPPGLAVYNEQFF

D gene: -
clone size: -
V gene: TRBV5-5
J gene: TRBJ1-5
CDR3 DNA: TGTGCCAGCAGCTTCATGAACAGTAATCAGCCCCAGCATTTT
CDR3 protein: CASSFMNSNQPQHF

D gene: -
clone size: few
V gene: TRBV11-2
J gene: TRBJ2-7
CDR3 DNA: TGTGCCAGCAGCTCCGCGCTCCTCTACGAGCAGTACTTC
CDR3 protein: CASSSALLYEQYF

D gene: TRBD2
clone size: once
V gene: TRBV5-1
J gene: TRBJ2-3
CDR3 DNA: TGCGCCAGCAGCTTGGTAGCGGGGATCACAGATACGCAGTATTTT
CDR3 protein: CASSLVAGITDTQYF

D gene: TRBD1
clone size: -
V gene: TRBV4-1
J gene: TRBJ2-7
CDR3 DNA: TGCGCCAGCAGCCAAGAAGACAGGGGCATCTACGAGCAGTACTTC
CDR3 protein: CASSQEDRGIYEQYF

D gene: -
clone size: -
V gene: TRBV7-9
J gene: TRBJ1-4
CDR3 DNA: TGTGCCAGCAGCTCCAGGGCTGCTAGTGAAAAACTGTTTTTT
CDR3 protein: CASSSRAASEKLFF

D gene: TRBD1
clone size: -
V gene: TRBV9
J gene: TRBJ2-7
CDR3 DNA: TGTGCCAGCAGCGCGACCACAGGGGCGCAGTACTTC
CDR3 protein: CASSATTGAQYF